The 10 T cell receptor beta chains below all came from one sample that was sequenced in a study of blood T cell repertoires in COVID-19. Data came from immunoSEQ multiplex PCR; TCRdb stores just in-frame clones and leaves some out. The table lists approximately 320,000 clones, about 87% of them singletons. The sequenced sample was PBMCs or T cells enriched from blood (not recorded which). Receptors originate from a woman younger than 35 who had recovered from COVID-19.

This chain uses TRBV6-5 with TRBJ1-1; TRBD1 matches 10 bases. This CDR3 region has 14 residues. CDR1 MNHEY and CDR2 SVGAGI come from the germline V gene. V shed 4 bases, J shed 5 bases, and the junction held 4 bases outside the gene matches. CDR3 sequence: CASSLTGGRTEAFF. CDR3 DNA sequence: TGTGCCAGCAGTTTGACAGGGGGCCGGACTGAAGCTTTCTTT.

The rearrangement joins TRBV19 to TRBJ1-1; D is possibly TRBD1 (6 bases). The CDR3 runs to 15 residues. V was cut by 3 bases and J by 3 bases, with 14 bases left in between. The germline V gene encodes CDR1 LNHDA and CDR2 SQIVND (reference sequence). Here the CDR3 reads CASSISAGGDTEAFF. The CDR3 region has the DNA TGTGCCAGTAGTATTTCCGCGGGGGGCGACACTGAAGCTTTCTTT.

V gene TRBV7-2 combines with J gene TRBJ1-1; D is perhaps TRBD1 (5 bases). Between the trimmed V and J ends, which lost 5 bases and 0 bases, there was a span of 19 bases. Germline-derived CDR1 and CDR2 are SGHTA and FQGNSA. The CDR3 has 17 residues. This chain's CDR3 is CASSRSSVRAMNTEAFF. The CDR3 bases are TGTGCCAGCAGCCGGAGTTCCGTCAGGGCCATGAACACTGAAGCTTTCTTT.

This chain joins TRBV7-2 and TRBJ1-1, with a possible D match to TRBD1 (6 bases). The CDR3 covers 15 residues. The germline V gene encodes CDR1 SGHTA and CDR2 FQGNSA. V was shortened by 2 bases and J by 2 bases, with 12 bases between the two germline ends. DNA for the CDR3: TGTGCCAGCAGCTTAAGGAGGACAGATAACACTGAAGCTTTCTTT. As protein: CASSLRRTDNTEAFF.

The DNA of the CDR3 is TGTGCCAGCAGTTCTGGGACAGTCAACATGAACACTGAAGCTTTCTTT. This encodes CASSSGTVNMNTEAFF. The chain employs TRBV28 and TRBJ1-1, with TRBD1 matching over 7 bases. CDR3 length equals 16 residues. Trimming took 4 bases from V and 0 from J; bases not matched to a gene: 8. Germline CDR1 MDHEN, CDR2 SYDVKM.

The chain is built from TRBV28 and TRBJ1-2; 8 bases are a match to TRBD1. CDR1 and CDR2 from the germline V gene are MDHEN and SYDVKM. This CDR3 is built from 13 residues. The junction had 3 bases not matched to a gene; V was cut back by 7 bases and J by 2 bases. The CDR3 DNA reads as TGTGCCAGCATTCACAGGGGGAACTATGGCTACACCTTC. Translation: CASIHRGNYGYTF.

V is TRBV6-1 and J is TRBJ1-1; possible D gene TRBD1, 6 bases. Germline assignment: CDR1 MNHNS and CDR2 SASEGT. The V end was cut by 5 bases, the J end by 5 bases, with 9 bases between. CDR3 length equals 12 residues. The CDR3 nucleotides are TGTGCCAGCAGTCTACAGGGAACTGAAGCTTTCTTT. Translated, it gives CASSLQGTEAFF.

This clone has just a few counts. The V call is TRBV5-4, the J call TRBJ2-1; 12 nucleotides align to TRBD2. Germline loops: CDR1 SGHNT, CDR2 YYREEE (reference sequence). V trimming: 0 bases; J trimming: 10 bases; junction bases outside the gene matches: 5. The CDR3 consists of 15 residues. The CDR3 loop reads CASSLASGRAWEQFF. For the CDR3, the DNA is TGTGCCAGCAGCTTGGCTAGCGGGAGGGCCTGGGAGCAGTTCTTC.

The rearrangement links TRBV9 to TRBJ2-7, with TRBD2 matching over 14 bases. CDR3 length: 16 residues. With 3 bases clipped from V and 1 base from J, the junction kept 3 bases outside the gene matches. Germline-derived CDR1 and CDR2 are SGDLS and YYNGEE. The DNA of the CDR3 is TGTGCCAGCAGCGGGGGGACTAGCGGGAGATCCTACGAGCAGTACTTC. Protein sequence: CASSGGTSGRSYEQYF.

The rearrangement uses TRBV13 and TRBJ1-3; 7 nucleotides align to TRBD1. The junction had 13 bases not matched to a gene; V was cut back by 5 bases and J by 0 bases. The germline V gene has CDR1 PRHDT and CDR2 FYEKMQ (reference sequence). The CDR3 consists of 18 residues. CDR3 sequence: CASSLQGFEPFSGNTIYF. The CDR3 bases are TGTGCCAGCAGCCTACAGGGGTTCGAGCCTTTCTCTGGAAACACCATATATTTT.